This entry features one TCR beta chain sequence. The target antigen is unknown. This specimen belongs to a study of cytomegalovirus exposure and HLA in healthy donors. The study ran its PCR with 60 Vbeta and 13 Jbeta primers. Profiled with immunoSEQ multiplex PCR; TCRdb holds only in-frame clones, not every one. In the table there are 200,000 or so clones, 82% of which are singletons. Notes on the study in general: Some TCR beta chains (around 180 of them) were listed as cytomegalovirus-associated.

Germline V lookup: CDR1 LNHDA, CDR2 SQIVND (reference sequence). V gave up 0 bases and J gave up 6 bases, with 12 bases separating them. The CDR3 runs to 15 residues. Sequenced input: PBMCs. The J gene is TRBJ1-5, the V gene TRBV19; the D gene is possibly TRBD1 (5 bases). The TCR comes from a boy aged 2 to 10 in good health and CMV-seronegative. The CDR3 loop reads CASSIDGGGSQPQHF. The CDR3 bases are TGTGCCAGTAGTATAGACGGCGGGGGGAGTCAGCCCCAGCATTTT.